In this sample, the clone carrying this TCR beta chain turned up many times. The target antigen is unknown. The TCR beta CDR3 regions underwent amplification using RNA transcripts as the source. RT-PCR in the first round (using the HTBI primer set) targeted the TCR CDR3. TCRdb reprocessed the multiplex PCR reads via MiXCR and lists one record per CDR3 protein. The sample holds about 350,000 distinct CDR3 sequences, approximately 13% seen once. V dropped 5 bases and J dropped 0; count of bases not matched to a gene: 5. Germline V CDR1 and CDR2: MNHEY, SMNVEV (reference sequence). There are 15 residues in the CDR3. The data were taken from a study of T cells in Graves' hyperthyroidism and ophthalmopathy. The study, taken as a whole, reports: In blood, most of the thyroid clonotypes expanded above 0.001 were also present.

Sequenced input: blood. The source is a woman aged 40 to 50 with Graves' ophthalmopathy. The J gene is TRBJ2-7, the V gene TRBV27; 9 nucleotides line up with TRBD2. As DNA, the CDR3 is TGTGCCAGCAGTGGACTAGCGACCAACTCCTACGAGCAGTACTTC. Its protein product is CASSGLATNSYEQYF.